This entry lists 17 T cell receptor beta chains sequenced from one sample in a study of T cell repertoires in cytomegalovirus infection (dated by TCRdb to about 2019). Data came from an Illumina HiSeq 1500. The public sequencing data were trimmed at Q25 with fastp and processed into clonotypes with MiXCR by TCRdb, which kept only in-frame beta chains. CDR3 protein duplicates are merged, each entry listing the most common genes and DNA. For this sample there are over 450,000 distinct CDR3 sequences; 11% appear just once. The ten largest make up more than 8.5% of the sample. Sequenced sample: PBMCs. These receptors were obtained from a human donor in good health (CMV status not recorded). Some clones in this sample may be carry-over from other donors' samples.

This clonotype was seen repeatedly, ten times or more. This chain links TRBV7-9 with TRBJ1-5; 9 bases match TRBD1. Germline CDR1 reads SEHNR; CDR2 reads FQNEAQ (reference sequence). Unmatched junction bases numbered 13, after V lost 5 bases and J lost 2 bases. The CDR3 contains 18 residues. The CDR3 DNA is TGTGCCAGCAGCGGCAAACAGGGGGCACCGGAAGGCAATCAGCCCCAGCATTTT. Its protein product is CASSGKQGAPEGNQPQHF.

This clonotype was seen a few times. This rearrangement joins TRBV14 to TRBJ2-7, with TRBD1 matching 12 bases. Looked up from germline, CDR1 is SGHDN and CDR2 is FVKESK. The CDR3 runs 16 residues. Trimming at V came to 4 bases and at J to 7 bases, leaving 11 bases not matched to a gene. The CDR3 protein is CASSLHPGQGAAEQYF. In DNA form, the CDR3 reads TGTGCCAGCAGCCTACATCCGGGACAGGGGGCTGCTGAGCAGTACTTC.

This clonotype was detected only a few times. The limits of the CDR3 on the DNA are not certain, so only TCRdb's listed CDR3 is given. J is TRBJ1-1 and V is TRBV13. The CDR3 is 16 amino acids long, termini counted. Germline V lookup: CDR1 PRHDT, CDR2 FYEKMQ (reference sequence). The CDR3 is CASSFSPAALNTEAFF.

This clonotype has a count of ten or more. CDR3 sequence reads: CATSGQAPGELFF. CDR3 in DNA: TGCGCCACATCGGGACAGGCCCCCGGGGAGCTGTTTTTT. The V gene is TRBV5-1, the J gene TRBJ2-2, with 8 bases matching TRBD1. V was clipped by 9 bases and J by 6 bases; unmatched bases: 7. Germline V gives CDR1 SGHRS, CDR2 YFSETQ. The CDR3 is made up of 13 amino acids.

This clonotype has a count of ten or more. The chain employs TRBV7-2 and TRBJ2-7; D uncertain. V was shortened by 5 bases and J by 1 base, with 15 bases between the two germline ends. Germline V gene lookup returns CDR1 SGHTA and CDR2 FQGNSA. This CDR3 contains 15 residues. The CDR3 here is CASSPSDASSYEQYF. The CDR3 region has the DNA TGTGCCAGCAGCCCCTCGGATGCATCTTCCTACGAGCAGTACTTC. The full variable domain, with the rest looked up from reference TRBV7-2 and TRBJ2-7, is GAGVSQSPSNKVTEKGKDVELRCDPISGHTALYWYRQSLGQGLEFLIYFQGNSAPDKSGLPSDRFSAERTGGSVSTLTIQRTQQEDSAVYLCASSPSDASSYEQYFGPGTRLTVT.

This clonotype was recorded at least ten times. This rearrangement joins TRBV7-8 to TRBJ1-1, with TRBD1 matching 8 bases. The CDR3 consists of 14 residues. Germline CDR1 is SGHVS and CDR2 is FQNEAQ. V lost 0 bases and J lost 5; bases outside the gene matches: 2. CDR3 loop: CASSLAYRGTEAFF. The CDR3 DNA reads TGTGCCAGCAGCTTAGCATACAGGGGGACTGAAGCTTTCTTT.

This clonotype has just a few counts. The V gene is TRBV20-1, the J gene TRBJ2-7; TRBD1 agrees at 7 bases. The CDR3 is made up of 14 amino acids. With V trimmed by 6 bases and J by 0 bases, 8 bases remained unmatched. Germline-derived CDR1 and CDR2 are DFQATT and SNEGSKA (reference sequence). CDR3 sequence (DNA): TGCAGTGCAACTGACAGGGACCTCTCCTACGAGCAGTACTTC. Protein product: CSATDRDLSYEQYF.

The chain is built from TRBV20-1 and TRBJ2-7; D remains unclear. Germline V gene sequence: CDR1 DFQATT, CDR2 SNEGSKA (reference sequence). This CDR3 has 14 residues. Trimming removed 4 bases at V and 2 bases at J, with 15 bases between. CDR3 nucleotide sequence: TGCAGTGCTAATCTACCTGGCGGAACCTACGAGCAGTACTTC. It codes for CSANLPGGTYEQYF.

This clonotype showed up many times. The rearrangement joins TRBV7-9 to TRBJ2-1, with 11 bases fitting TRBD1. The CDR3 sequence is 15 residues long. V trimming: 2 bases; J trimming: 8 bases; junction bases outside the gene matches: 5. Germline CDR1 is SEHNR and CDR2 is FQNEAQ (reference sequence). CDR3 amino acids: CASSLMDRGLYEQFF. The CDR3 coding sequence is TGTGCCAGCAGCTTAATGGACAGGGGGCTCTATGAGCAGTTCTTC. Variable domain in full (rest from reference TRBV7-9 and TRBJ2-1): DTGVSQNPRHKITKRGQNVTFRCDPISEHNRLYWYRQTLGQGPEFLTYFQNEAQLEKSRLLSDRFSAERPKGSFSTLEIQRTEQGDSAMYLCASSLMDRGLYEQFFGPGTRLTVL.

As regards this clonotype: One base away lies a much larger clone, so this may be a sequencing read error. The chain recombines TRBV7-6 with TRBJ2-1; maybe TRBD2 (5 bases). Looked up from germline, CDR1 is SGHVS and CDR2 is FNYEAQ. The CDR3 is made up of 14 amino acids. The CDR3, as DNA: TGTGCCTGCAGCTTAGAAACGGGATACAATGAGCAGTTCTTC. Protein sequence: CACSLETGYNEQFF.

The sample holds many counts of this clonotype. The V call is TRBV28, the J call TRBJ2-3, with 8 bases that match TRBD2. The germline V gene encodes CDR1 MDHEN and CDR2 SYDVKM. The trim removed 7 bases at V and 3 bases at J, leaving 6 bases unmatched. The CDR3 runs 14 residues. CDR3 region: CASIKRELTDTQYF. The CDR3 DNA follows: TGTGCCAGCATAAAGCGGGAGTTGACAGATACGCAGTATTTT.

The CDR3: CSGRDSGYNSPLHF. DNA of the CDR3: TGCAGTGGCCGGGACAGCGGTTATAATTCACCCCTCCACTTT. The chain joins TRBV20-1 to TRBJ1-6, with 7 bases fitting TRBD1. The CDR3 consists of 14 residues. CDR1 is DFQATT, CDR2 SNEGSKA, per germline (reference sequence). V lost 7 bases, J lost 4 bases, and 7 bases stayed unmatched.

Ten or more counts support this clonotype. The chain has TRBV5-1 and TRBJ2-1; 11 bases match TRBD2. Losses at the gene ends were 3 bases for V and 4 bases for J; bases not matched to a gene: 6. CDR3 length equals 16 residues. Per germline, CDR1 SGHRS and CDR2 YFSETQ. The CDR3 loop is CASSSVAGGIYNEQFF. For the CDR3, the DNA is TGCGCCAGCAGCTCCGTAGCGGGGGGGATTTACAATGAGCAGTTCTTC.

This clonotype has a count of ten or more. The chain recombines TRBV10-3 with TRBJ2-5; no definite D call. Trimming left V 7 bases short and J 4 bases short, with 7 bases between. This CDR3 has 11 residues. Germline V CDR1 and CDR2: ENHRY, SYGVKD. This chain's CDR3 is CAITDGETQYF. In DNA form, the CDR3 reads TGTGCCATCACCGACGGAGAGACCCAGTACTTC.

This clonotype was seen at least ten times. V is TRBV28 and J is TRBJ2-7, with TRBD2 as a possible D gene (5 bases). This CDR3 has 13 residues. Germline CDR1 is MDHEN and CDR2 is SYDVKM. V lost 3 bases to trimming and J lost 5 bases, with 11 bases between them. CDR3 DNA: TGTGCCAGCAGTTTGAGAGGGCCCGACGAGCAGTACTTC. It encodes CASSLRGPDEQYF.

This clonotype was detected a few times. This chain joins TRBV2 and TRBJ1-2, with a possible D match to TRBD1 (5 bases). With 8 bases removed from V and 2 bases from J, the gap between germline ends came to 12 bases. The CDR3 has 13 amino acids. Germline lookup yields CDR1 SNHLY and CDR2 FYNNEI. This chain's CDR3 is CASGGDSNYGYTF. CDR3 DNA: TGTGCCAGCGGCGGTGACAGCAACTATGGCTACACCTTC.

This clonotype was detected ten times or more. V and J are TRBV14 and TRBJ1-1, with a tentative D call TRBD1 (6 bases). This CDR3 is 14 amino acids long. Deletions cut 4 bases from V and 4 bases from J, with 13 bases between. The V gene's germline CDR1 is SGHDN and CDR2 FVKESK. Here the CDR3 DNA reads TGTGCCAGCAGCCTGAGTTTAGGGGGCACTGAAGCTTTCTTT. It encodes CASSLSLGGTEAFF.